Described below is a single T cell receptor (beta chain) sequence and its context. Its antigen remains undetermined. There are no base qualities to consult, and no much larger clone falls within one base. The data derive from a study of blood T cell repertoires in COVID-19 (dated by TCRdb to the early 2020s). Turning to the overall study: Samples from collaborators originated in the United States, Italy and Spain and spanned both the acute and convalescent phases of COVID-19. Where HLA class I and class II types were available, the types were taken from metadata supplied by the sample provider, not from assay-based typing. The repertoires were released in a freely available public database meant as a resource for research on the immune response to SARS-CoV-2. The prospective study material was composed of cDNA or gDNA derived from T cells, B-cell-depleted T cells, or PBMCs. The dataset comprised deeply sampled blood TCRbeta repertoires from subjects exposed to, actively infected with, or recovered from COVID-19. Nearly every sample came with metadata listing a de-identified subject ID, COVID-19 status, age in years and sex. The samples were drawn from the first 160 participants of the ongoing ImmuneRACE study and from over 950 subjects provided by 6 global collaborators. Results and caveats for the whole study, not just this receptor: Clinical and demographic metadata were provided uncurated, with the amount varying by source and participant.

The immunoSEQ Assay, a bias-controlled multiplex PCR, was used to amplify TCRbeta CDR3 regions from genomic DNA. The source study handled its data this way. Nucleated cell counts per sample were estimated from amplification of reference gene primers within the assay. To quantify the absolute abundance of each unique TCRbeta CDR3 rearrangement, sequence reads were collapsed and filtered. For each sample, productive Simpson clonality was calculated as the square root of Simpson's diversity index over productive rearrangements. Here the immuneACCESS table is served through TCRdb, limited to in-frame sequences with V and J called. Missing clones are a known gap in these copies; in checked studies unresolved V genes cover under half, and the rest lacks a known reason. V and J calls and clone size are as listed in that table; D and trimming were resolved from the DNA. The sample contains 87,000 or so clones, less than 95% of them found a single time. Over 5% of the sample comes from the top ten.

At one collaborating source in Seattle, patients were enrolled during active infection and were followed longitudinally through the course of disease. Collaborating institutions collected whole blood in K2EDTA tubes following their own protocols. For TCRbeta analysis, collaborators shipped samples in one of three forms: frozen whole blood, isolated PBMCs, or DNA extracted from either of those sample types. The sequenced sample was peripheral blood. The TCR comes from a man between 18 and 35 years old with COVID-19, enrolled during active disease.

The DNA sequence follows: TGTGCCAGCAGGAGGGGGACGAGCACAGATACGCAGTATTTT. Its coded protein is CASRRGTSTDTQYF. The sequence is built from TRBV3-1 (or the pseudogene TRBV3-2) and TRBJ2-3; TRBD1 is perhaps the D gene, given 6 matching bases. Per the germline V gene (reference sequence), LGHDT is the CDR1 and YNNKEL is the CDR2. V and J are truncated by 6 bases and 0 bases respectively, leaving an intervening sequence of 10 bases. Its CDR3 holds 14 amino acids, cysteine through phenylalanine. Just CDR3 DNA is preserved here, 42 bases in frame from base 1.